This TCR beta chain was captured by sequencing in a study of technical replicates of blood from a few donors. Sequencing used immunoSEQ multiplex PCR; TCRdb keeps in-frame clones, though not all of them. The sample shows some 83,000 clones, roughly nine tenths of them seen only once. The V end was cut by 5 bases, the J end by 6 bases, with 19 bases between. The CDR3 is 16 residues long. Germline CDR1 SEHNR, CDR2 FQNEAQ (reference sequence). The clonotype was recovered from a human donor in good health. The specimen was T cells isolated from PBMCs. This chain uses TRBV7-9 with TRBJ2-2, with no clear D. The DNA for the CDR3 is TGTGCCAGCAGCGATACCAACCGCCAGGTTCCCGGGGAGCTGTTTTTT. It encodes CASSDTNRQVPGELFF.